A selection of T cell receptor beta chains follows, all from one sample in a study of Ad26.COV2.S vaccination and SARS-CoV-2 variants. The protocol was immunoSEQ multiplex PCR, while the TCRdb copy is restricted to in-frame clones and leaves out a portion. The profile shows fewer than 400,000 clones, over 80% of them singletons. The sequencing here drew on peripheral blood, taken in a trial of Ad26.COV2.S vaccine versus placebo. All receptors derive from a person aged 18-65 years who received the Ad26.COV2.S COVID-19 vaccine or a placebo. Each CDR3 is given without its conserved first and last residue. Fields, in order: CDR3 protein, J gene, V gene.

CDR3aa: ASSESGDIDTQY
j_gene: TRBJ2-3
v_gene: TRBV6-5

CDR3aa: ASSEGANNEQF
j_gene: TRBJ2-1
v_gene: TRBV2

CDR3aa: ASKRGHPANYGYT
j_gene: TRBJ1-2
v_gene: TRBV19

CDR3aa: ASSFDRGPDTQY
j_gene: TRBJ2-3
v_gene: TRBV7-9

CDR3aa: ASSSRRGRMNTEAF
j_gene: TRBJ1-1
v_gene: TRBV7-9

CDR3aa: ASSPQTASNQPQH
j_gene: TRBJ1-5
v_gene: TRBV18

CDR3aa: ASSSLGSSYNEQF
j_gene: TRBJ2-1
v_gene: TRBV27

CDR3aa: ASRLLQGGSPLH
j_gene: TRBJ1-6
v_gene: TRBV27

CDR3aa: ASSENRRALNEQF
j_gene: TRBJ2-1
v_gene: TRBV2

CDR3aa: ASSSRQASLETQY
j_gene: TRBJ2-5
v_gene: TRBV11-3

CDR3aa: ASSQDGSAYEQY
j_gene: TRBJ2-7
v_gene: TRBV3-1/TRBV3-2

CDR3aa: ASSHFGTSGALN
j_gene: TRBJ2-7
v_gene: TRBV4-2

CDR3aa: ASSVAPDGY
j_gene: TRBJ1-3
v_gene: TRBV9

CDR3aa: ASRASSGNTIY
j_gene: TRBJ1-3
v_gene: TRBV6-5

CDR3aa: ASSLVGGSEVHSPLH
j_gene: TRBJ1-6
v_gene: TRBV5-1

CDR3aa: ARSLAGGPETQY
j_gene: TRBJ2-5
v_gene: TRBV5-3

CDR3aa: ASSLESPVTYEQY
j_gene: TRBJ2-7
v_gene: TRBV11-2

CDR3aa: ASSFFAGTRKNTEAF
j_gene: TRBJ1-1
v_gene: TRBV27

CDR3aa: ASSVDRRGLYGYT
j_gene: TRBJ1-2
v_gene: TRBV9

CDR3aa: ATSDYPTGGNEQF
j_gene: TRBJ2-1
v_gene: TRBV24-1

CDR3aa: ASSLVGRQETQY
j_gene: TRBJ2-5
v_gene: TRBV5-4

CDR3aa: ASSLAGQTRRAGAPGQF
j_gene: TRBJ2-1
v_gene: TRBV5-5

CDR3aa: ASSGQGRPDTQY
j_gene: TRBJ2-3
v_gene: TRBV2

CDR3aa: ASSQPARGLSSSPLH
j_gene: TRBJ1-6
v_gene: TRBV4-1

CDR3aa: ASSPARGRDQPQH
j_gene: TRBJ1-5
v_gene: TRBV27

CDR3aa: ASSLPGQGANEQY
j_gene: TRBJ2-7
v_gene: TRBV5-1

CDR3aa: ASSTGRVQY
j_gene: TRBJ2-7
v_gene: TRBV3-1/TRBV3-2

CDR3aa: ASSLDLGGLLSPLH
j_gene: TRBJ1-6
v_gene: TRBV5-1

CDR3aa: ASSRRQLNTGELF
j_gene: TRBJ2-2
v_gene: TRBV27

CDR3aa: ASNGYNSPLH
j_gene: TRBJ1-6
v_gene: TRBV25-1

CDR3aa: ASNLQGSTNEKLF
j_gene: TRBJ1-4
v_gene: TRBV23-1

CDR3aa: ASSLGASRFYEQY
j_gene: TRBJ2-7
v_gene: TRBV27

CDR3aa: ASSLVSLAGGTSGSEQY
j_gene: TRBJ2-7
v_gene: TRBV7-6

CDR3aa: ASSLAGGEINEQF
j_gene: TRBJ2-1
v_gene: TRBV5-4

CDR3aa: ATQGQGFYEQY
j_gene: TRBJ2-7
v_gene: TRBV10-3

CDR3aa: ASSMDLDTEAF
j_gene: TRBJ1-1
v_gene: TRBV19

CDR3aa: ASSQAGAGAF
j_gene: TRBJ1-1
v_gene: TRBV3-1/TRBV3-2

CDR3aa: ASSYSATASNYGYT
j_gene: TRBJ1-2
v_gene: TRBV6-5

CDR3aa: ASSPVEGGYYGYT
j_gene: TRBJ1-2
v_gene: TRBV28

CDR3aa: ASSLSSGGLTEAF
j_gene: TRBJ1-1
v_gene: TRBV7-9

CDR3aa: ATSRDPASWGDEQF
j_gene: TRBJ2-1
v_gene: TRBV15

CDR3aa: ASSLLPPDTQY
j_gene: TRBJ2-3
v_gene: TRBV7-2

CDR3aa: ASSLRGGPEDTQY
j_gene: TRBJ2-3
v_gene: TRBV11-2

CDR3aa: ASSQDWGALNTEAF
j_gene: TRBJ1-1
v_gene: TRBV4-2

CDR3aa: ASSYAGASSYNEQF
j_gene: TRBJ2-1
v_gene: TRBV6-5

CDR3aa: SASTSGGAVPKNIQY
j_gene: TRBJ2-4
v_gene: TRBV20-1

CDR3aa: AWSWGGPETQY
j_gene: TRBJ2-5
v_gene: TRBV30

CDR3aa: ASSDNFGTAYNEQF
j_gene: TRBJ2-1
v_gene: TRBV6-1

CDR3aa: ASSQPTGGMAKNIQY
j_gene: TRBJ2-4
v_gene: TRBV4-1

CDR3aa: ASSLAGYGYT
j_gene: TRBJ1-2
v_gene: TRBV12-3/TRBV12-4

CDR3aa: ASSLDRNYGYT
j_gene: TRBJ1-2
v_gene: TRBV27

CDR3aa: ASSYNRGLDTGELF
j_gene: TRBJ2-2
v_gene: TRBV6-5

CDR3aa: ASSIGRSTYEQY
j_gene: TRBJ2-7
v_gene: TRBV19

CDR3aa: ASGDRGATNYGYT
j_gene: TRBJ1-2
v_gene: TRBV19

CDR3aa: ASSASYEQY
j_gene: TRBJ2-7
v_gene: TRBV2

CDR3aa: ASSSLQNQETQY
j_gene: TRBJ2-5
v_gene: TRBV27

CDR3aa: ASSTGDRGSYGYT
j_gene: TRBJ1-2
v_gene: TRBV6-6

CDR3aa: ATSRGQGDVNTEAF
j_gene: TRBJ1-1
v_gene: TRBV15